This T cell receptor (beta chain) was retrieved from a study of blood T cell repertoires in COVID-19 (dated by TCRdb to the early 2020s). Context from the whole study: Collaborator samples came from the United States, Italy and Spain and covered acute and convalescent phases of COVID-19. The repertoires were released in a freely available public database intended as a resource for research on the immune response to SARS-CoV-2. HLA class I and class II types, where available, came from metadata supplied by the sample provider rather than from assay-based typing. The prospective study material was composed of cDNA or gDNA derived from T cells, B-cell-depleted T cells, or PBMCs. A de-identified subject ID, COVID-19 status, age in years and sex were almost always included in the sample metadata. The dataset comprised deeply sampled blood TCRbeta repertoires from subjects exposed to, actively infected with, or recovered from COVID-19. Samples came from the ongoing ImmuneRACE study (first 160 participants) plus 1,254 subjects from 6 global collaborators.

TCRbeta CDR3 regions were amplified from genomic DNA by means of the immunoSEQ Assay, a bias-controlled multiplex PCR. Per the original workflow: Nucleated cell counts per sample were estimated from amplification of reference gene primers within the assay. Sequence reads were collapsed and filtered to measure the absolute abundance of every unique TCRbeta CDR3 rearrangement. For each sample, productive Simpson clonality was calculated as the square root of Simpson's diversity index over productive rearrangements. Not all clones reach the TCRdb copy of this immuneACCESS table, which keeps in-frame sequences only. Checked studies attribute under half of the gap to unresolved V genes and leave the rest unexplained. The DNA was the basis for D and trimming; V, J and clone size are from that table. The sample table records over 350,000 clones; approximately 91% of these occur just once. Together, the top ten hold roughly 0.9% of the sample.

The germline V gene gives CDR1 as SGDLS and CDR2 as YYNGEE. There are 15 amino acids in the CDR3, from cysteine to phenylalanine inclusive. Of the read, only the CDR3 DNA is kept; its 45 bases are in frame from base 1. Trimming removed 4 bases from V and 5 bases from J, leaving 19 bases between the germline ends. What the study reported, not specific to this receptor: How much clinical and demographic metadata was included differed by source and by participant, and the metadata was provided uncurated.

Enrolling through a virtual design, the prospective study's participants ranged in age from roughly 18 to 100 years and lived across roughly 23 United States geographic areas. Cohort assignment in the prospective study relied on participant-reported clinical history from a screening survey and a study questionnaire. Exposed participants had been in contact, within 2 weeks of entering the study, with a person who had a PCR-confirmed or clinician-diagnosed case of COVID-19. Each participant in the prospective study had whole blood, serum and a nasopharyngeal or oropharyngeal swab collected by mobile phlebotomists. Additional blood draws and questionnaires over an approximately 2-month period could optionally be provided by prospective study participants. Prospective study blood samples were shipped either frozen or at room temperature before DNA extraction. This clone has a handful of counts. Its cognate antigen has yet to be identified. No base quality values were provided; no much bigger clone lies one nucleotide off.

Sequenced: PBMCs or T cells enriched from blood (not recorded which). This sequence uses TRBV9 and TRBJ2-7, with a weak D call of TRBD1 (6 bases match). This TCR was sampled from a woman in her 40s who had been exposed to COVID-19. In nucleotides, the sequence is TGTGCCAGCAGCACTAGTACAGGGTTCTCTAACGAGCAGTACTTC. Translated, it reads CASSTSTGFSNEQYF.